The 14 T cell receptor beta chains below were found in one sample sequenced in a study of Graves' ophthalmopathy and Graves' hyperthyroidism. The sequenced template was RNA, covering the TCR beta CDR3 region. First-round RT-PCR relied on HTBI primers, and a second-round multiplex PCR came next. A single record per CDR3 protein comes from TCRdb applying MiXCR to the multiplex PCR reads. Among over a million distinct CDR3 sequences listed, less than 45% were seen once. The sample was peripheral blood or thyroid tissue (not recorded which). The source is an adult man with Graves' hyperthyroidism.

The chain joins TRBV2 to TRBJ2-6; D is ambiguous. From germline, CDR1 is SNHLY and CDR2 FYNNEI. The V end was cut by 5 bases, the J end by 3 bases, with 11 bases between. The CDR3 extends over 15 amino acids. This CDR3 reads CASSLNWVGANVLTF. CDR3 in DNA: TGTGCCAGCAGTTTAAACTGGGTTGGGGCCAACGTCCTGACTTTC.

This clonotype was seen repeatedly, ten times or more. J is TRBJ2-5 and V is TRBV6-1; TRBD2 is a possible D gene (5 bases). This CDR3 contains 15 residues. Germline lookup yields CDR1 MNHNS and CDR2 SASEGT. Trimming took off 5 bases at V and 5 bases at J, with 18 bases between the two ends. The CDR3 DNA is TGTGCCAGCAGTATCCTGCGTGGAGGCGCCGAGACCCAGTACTTC. Residues: CASSILRGGAETQYF.

The J gene is TRBJ1-5, the V gene TRBV6-5, with D possibly being TRBD1 (5 bases). The length of the CDR3 is 13 residues. Germline V gene lookup returns CDR1 MNHEY and CDR2 SVGAGI. Trimming took 2 bases from V and 8 from J, leaving 10 bases between them. CDR3 in DNA: TGTGCCAGCAGTTACGGGGGAAAGGAGCCCCAGCATTTT. This sequence encodes CASSYGGKEPQHF.

Concerning this clonotype: The junction shows a germline mismatch at one end, possibly a read error. The chain couples TRBV10-3 to TRBJ1-5; D is unclear. The V gene's germline CDR1 is ENHRY and CDR2 SYGVKD. The CDR3 spans 15 residues. The CDR3 sequence: CASSEMVRAQETQHF. DNA for the CDR3: TGTGCCAGCAGTGAAATGGTCCGGGCCCAAGAGACCCAGCATTTT.

This clonotype occurred many times. This chain uses TRBV7-9 with TRBJ1-2; the match to TRBD1 covers 8 bases. With 4 bases clipped from V and 4 bases from J, the junction kept 8 bases outside the gene matches. There are 15 residues in the CDR3. The V gene's germline CDR1 is SEHNR and CDR2 FQNEAQ (reference sequence). CDR3 amino acids: CASSSGQGGLYGYTF. In nucleotides, the CDR3 is TGTGCCAGCAGCTCCGGACAGGGAGGGCTCTATGGCTACACCTTC.

This chain connects TRBV12-3 or TRBV12-4 to TRBJ1-2; tentatively, D is TRBD1 (6 bases). Trimming took off 6 bases at V and 6 bases at J, with 17 bases between the two ends. The CDR3 covers 14 residues. CDR3 region: CASRVEQGWDGYTF. CDR3 in DNA: TGTGCCAGCAGGGTGGAACAGGGTTGGGATGGCTACACCTTC.

The table lists this clonotype with many counts. The CDR3 spells CSASGGSSGFVYEQYF. The CDR3 bases are TGCAGTGCTAGTGGGGGGTCCAGCGGATTTGTATACGAGCAGTACTTC. The rearrangement links TRBV20-1 to TRBJ2-7; D possibly corresponds to TRBD2 (6 bases). The germline gives CDR1 DFQATT, CDR2 SNEGSKA (reference sequence). The CDR3 runs to 16 residues. Trimming removed 3 bases from V and 4 bases from J, with 22 bases in between.

J is TRBJ1-5 and V is TRBV7-8; D may be TRBD1 (6 bases). This CDR3 region has 15 residues. V shed 2 bases and J shed 11 bases, with 19 bases lying between them. The germline V gene has CDR1 SGHVS and CDR2 FQNEAQ. Written as DNA, the CDR3 is TGTGCCAGCAGCTTAACCCCGGGACAAGGAGAGACCCAGCATTTT. This codes for CASSLTPGQGETQHF. The variable domain in full, completed from reference TRBV7-8 and TRBJ1-5, reads GAGVSQSPRYKVAKRGQDVALRCDPISGHVSLFWYQQALGQGPEFLTYFQNEAQLDKSGLPSDRFFAERPEGSVSTLKIQRTQQEDSAVYLCASSLTPGQGETQHFGDGTRLSIL.

Comments on this clonotype: One end of the junction varies from germline; a read error may be responsible. The chain uses TRBV7-2 and TRBJ2-5; D gene unclear. Germline-derived CDR1 and CDR2 are SGHTA and FQGNSA. The CDR3 length is 13 residues. Here the CDR3 reads CAGSQGDQETQYF. The CDR3 nucleotides are TGTGCCGGCAGCCAAGGCGATCAAGAGACCCAGTACTTC.

CDR3 sequence (DNA): TGTGCCAGCAGTCCCCCGCAGTACGAGCAGTACTTC. Translating gives CASSPPQYEQYF. The chain has TRBV12-3 or TRBV12-4 and TRBJ2-7; D unresolved. The CDR3 runs 12 residues. V was clipped by 5 bases and J by 4 bases, with 9 bases between them.

This clonotype was seen repeatedly, ten times or more. V gene TRBV11-2 combines with J gene TRBJ2-7; no clear D. CDR3 length: 13 amino acids. CDR1 and CDR2 (germline): SGHAT, FQNNGV. V lost 0 bases and J lost 9, with 12 bases in between. The CDR3 spells CASSLDRGAGQYF. The DNA for the CDR3 is TGTGCCAGCAGCTTAGATCGCGGCGCCGGGCAGTACTTC.

This clonotype was recorded many times. This sequence joins TRBV27 and TRBJ1-2; D is undetermined. CDR1 is MNHEY, CDR2 SMNVEV, per germline (reference sequence). V lost 4 bases and J lost 7, with 7 bases in between. The CDR3 runs 11 residues. As DNA, the CDR3 is TGTGCCAGCAGTTCCGCGAGTGGCTACACCTTC. Translating gives CASSSASGYTF.

There are a few counts of this clonotype. The CDR3 protein is CASSPGIIGTETYGYTF. The CDR3 nucleotides read TGTGCCAGCAGCCCGGGGATCATTGGGACCGAGACCTATGGCTACACCTTC. The genes are TRBV5-4 and TRBJ1-2, with D maybe TRBD1 (5 bases). V was clipped by 4 bases and J by 4 bases, with 23 bases between them. The CDR3 length is 17 residues. Germline V gene sequence: CDR1 SGHNT, CDR2 YYREEE (reference sequence).

This clonotype was detected ten times or more. The chain joins TRBV29-1 to TRBJ1-4; possible D gene TRBD1, 5 bases. The CDR3 extends over 10 amino acids. The germline V gene has CDR1 SQVTM and CDR2 ANQGSEA. V lost 6 bases and J 8 bases, leaving 7 bases between the germline ends. As DNA, the CDR3 is TGCAGCGTCGGGGGAGAAAAACTGTTTTTT. This translates into CSVGGEKLFF. Full variable domain (outside the CDR3, taken from reference TRBV29-1 and TRBJ1-4): SAVISQKPSRDICQRGTSLTIQCQVDSQVTMMFWYRQQPGQSLTLIATANQGSEATYESGFVIDKFPISRPNLTFSTLTVSNMSPEDSSIYLCSVGGEKLFFGSGTQLSVL.